This T cell receptor beta chain was identified in a study of cytomegalovirus exposure and HLA in healthy donors. The wider study: Early on, a data release was issued that held some 85 million unique TCRs from HLA-typed donors.

Donors sampled were nominally healthy, though unrecorded immune exposures were likely. The PCR used 60 Vbeta and 13 Jbeta primers. Here immunoSEQ multiplex PCR was the method, and the copy in TCRdb shows in-frame clones only, minus some. The sample shows 170,000 or so clones, just under 80% of them seen only once. Germline lookup yields CDR1 SGHVS and CDR2 FQNEAQ. The CDR3 length is 13 residues. Germline trimming cut 0 bases from V and 8 bases from J; bases unmatched to any gene: 2. The source of this sequence is a woman aged 45-60 years in good health and CMV-seropositive. Material: PBMCs. The rearrangement joins TRBV7-8 to TRBJ1-2; 8 nucleotides agree with TRBD1. The DNA for the CDR3 is TGTGCCAGCAGCTTAGCTTCAGGGGGCGGCTACACCTTC. Amino acids: CASSLASGGGYTF.